These 21 T cell receptor beta chains originate from one sample sequenced in a study of control samples from healthy donors and cancer patients. TCRdb keeps only in-frame clones here, not all; method: immunoSEQ multiplex PCR. The data contain around 94,000 clones, approximately 90% of them singletons. Sequencing input: blood. The receptor source for this set is a woman between 18 and 30 years old in good health.

V gene TRBV6-6 combines with J gene TRBJ1-4; 7 bases line up with TRBD1. This CDR3 region has 15 residues. Germline V gene data show CDR1 as MNHNY and CDR2 as SVGAGI (reference sequence). V was clipped by 1 base and J by 5 bases; unmatched bases: 4. This CDR3 reads CASSYLPDRNEKLFF. The CDR3 DNA is TGTGCCAGCAGTTACTTACCGGACAGGAATGAAAAACTGTTTTTT.

Notes on this clone: This sample also contains other DNA sequences that code for the same CDR3. CDR3 bases: TGTGCCAGCAGTTACGACAGGGGGAACACTGAAGCTTTCTTT. It specifies CASSYDRGNTEAFF. V gene TRBV6-5 combines with J gene TRBJ1-1; the match to TRBD1 covers 8 bases. This CDR3 spans 14 amino acids. Germline V gene data show CDR1 as MNHEY and CDR2 as SVGAGI. V lost 2 bases and J lost 1; bases outside the gene matches: 0.

The chain employs TRBV9 and TRBJ2-5; D is unresolved. CDR1 SGDLS and CDR2 YYNGEE come from the germline V gene. CDR3 length: 15 residues. The V and J ends lost 3 bases and 5 bases respectively, with 17 bases between them. Here the CDR3 reads CASSAADGLAETQYF. The CDR3 region has the DNA TGTGCCAGCAGCGCCGCGGACGGATTGGCTGAGACCCAGTACTTC.

V gene TRBV9 combines with J gene TRBJ1-5; D is possibly TRBD1 (5 bases). The CDR3 sequence is 14 residues long. Between the trimmed V and J ends, which lost 0 bases and 7 bases, there was a span of 11 bases. Per the germline V gene, CDR1 is SGDLS and CDR2 is YYNGEE. The CDR3 DNA sequence: TGTGCCAGCAGCGTAGACGCAGGGTGGCAGCCCCAGCATTTT. Encoded protein: CASSVDAGWQPQHF.

This chain joins TRBV20-1 and TRBJ1-2, with 12 bases that match TRBD1. With 3 bases clipped from V and 8 bases from J, the junction kept 13 bases outside the gene matches. CDR3 length: 16 residues. The V gene's germline CDR1 is DFQATT and CDR2 SNEGSKA (reference sequence). CDR3 DNA sequence: TGCAGTGCTAGTAATCGGTCGGGACAGGGGGCTTGGGGCTACACCTTC. It specifies CSASNRSGQGAWGYTF.

The chain has TRBV5-6 and TRBJ2-5, with D possibly called TRBD1 or TRBD2 (6 bases each). V lost 4 bases to trimming and J lost 5 bases, with 12 bases between them. CDR3 length equals 13 residues. In germline, CDR1 is SGHDT, CDR2 YYEEEE. In nucleotides, the CDR3 is TGTGCCAGCAGCCCCCGAGGGGGGGAGACCCAGTACTTC. Protein product: CASSPRGGETQYF.

The chain couples TRBV5-8 to TRBJ2-7, with no clear D. This CDR3 has 13 residues. V gave up 2 bases and J gave up 3 bases, with 9 bases separating them. The germline V gene encodes CDR1 SGHTS and CDR2 YDEGEE. The CDR3 coding sequence is TGTGCCAGCAGCTTATACCCAAGCTACGAGCAGTACTTC. Amino acids: CASSLYPSYEQYF.

This sequence joins TRBV15 and TRBJ2-3; 14 nucleotides line up with TRBD2. Per the germline V gene, CDR1 is LNHNV and CDR2 is YYDKDF (reference sequence). This CDR3 has 19 amino acids. V lost 3 bases to trimming and J lost 0 bases; unmatched junction nucleotides: 8. DNA for the CDR3: TGTGCCACCAGCAGTGACTCCGGGACTAGCGGGGGAAGCACAGATACGCAGTATTTT. It encodes CATSSDSGTSGGSTDTQYF.

The CDR3 nucleotides are TGTGCCAGCAGCTTGGAACCGTTGAACACTGAAGCTTTCTTT. This sequence encodes CASSLEPLNTEAFF. The rearrangement links TRBV5-4 to TRBJ1-1; D unclear. The CDR3 runs to 14 residues. CDR1 and CDR2 from the germline V gene are SGHNT and YYREEE (reference sequence). V lost 0 bases and J 0 bases, leaving 6 bases between the germline ends.

The rearrangement links TRBV7-2 to TRBJ1-6; D may be TRBD1 (6 bases). The CDR3 has 16 residues. The V end was cut by 5 bases, the J end by 10 bases, with 21 bases between. CDR1 SGHTA and CDR2 FQGNSA come from the germline V gene. The CDR3 loop reads CASSPRGNRVVSPLHF. CDR3 in DNA: TGTGCCAGCAGCCCCCGTGGGAACAGGGTCGTCTCACCCCTCCACTTT. The full variable domain, rest sourced from reference TRBV7-2 and TRBJ1-6, is GAGVSQSPSNKVTEKGKDVELRCDPISGHTALYWYRQSLGQGLEFLIYFQGNSAPDKSGLPSDRFSAERTGGSVSTLTIQRTQQEDSAVYLCASSPRGNRVVSPLHFGNGTRLTVT.

The rearrangement uses TRBV7-6 and TRBJ2-3; TRBD2 might be the D (6 bases). Germline CDR1 reads SGHVS; CDR2 reads FNYEAQ. The germline V and J ends were trimmed by 5 bases and 8 bases, with 14 bases remaining between them. The CDR3 spans 13 residues. The CDR3 DNA reads TGTGCCAGCAGCCCGGGAGTCGGAGGTACGCAGTATTTT. Translation: CASSPGVGGTQYF.

This clone came up once. This chain uses TRBV11-2 with TRBJ1-1, with D unresolved. V lost 5 bases and J 13 bases, leaving 20 bases between the germline ends. In germline, CDR1 is SGHAT, CDR2 FQNNGV. This CDR3 spans 13 amino acids. The CDR3: CASSRNQASEVFF. In DNA, the CDR3 is TGTGCCAGCAGCCGAAACCAGGCCAGCGAGGTTTTCTTT.

V and J are TRBV18 and TRBJ1-1; tentative D call: TRBD1 (6 bases). This CDR3 spans 12 amino acids. Looked up from germline, CDR1 is KGHSH and CDR2 is LQKENI. Trimming pared 4 bases from V and 7 bases from J, leaving 10 bases between. The DNA of the CDR3 is TGTGCCAGCTCACGGGGGGGCCTTGAAGCTTTCTTT. It translates to CASSRGGLEAFF.

V and J are TRBV21-1 and TRBJ2-3; TRBD2, the D gene given by the table, was not confirmed from the DNA. TRBV21-1 is termed a pseudogene. This CDR3 region has 15 residues. The CDR3 spells CASSKETRYTDTQYF. The CDR3 DNA sequence: TGTGCCAGCAGCAAGGAAACTAGGTATACAGATACGCAGTATTTT.

CDR3 in amino acids: CASSSRGEGDYEQYF. The CDR3 nucleotides are TGTGCCAGCAGCTCACGCGGGGAGGGGGACTACGAGCAGTACTTC. The chain combines TRBV7-9 with TRBJ2-7; D perhaps matches TRBD2 (7 bases). Germline V gives CDR1 SEHNR, CDR2 FQNEAQ (reference sequence). The CDR3 sequence is 15 residues long. The ends were cut back, 4 bases at V and 3 bases at J, with 16 bases in the middle.

V gene TRBV11-2 combines with J gene TRBJ1-5; D is perhaps TRBD1 (6 bases). Trimming shortened V by 6 bases and J by 4 bases, and 10 bases separated the two germline ends. This CDR3 spans 13 amino acids. Germline V gives CDR1 SGHAT, CDR2 FQNNGV. The CDR3 here is CASSWGQNQPQHF. The DNA for the CDR3 is TGTGCCAGCAGTTGGGGGCAGAATCAGCCCCAGCATTTT.

In regard to this clone: The sample has other DNA sequences that encode this CDR3 too. DNA for the CDR3: TGTGCCAGCAGTGAGGGGGGAGGGGGGCACCCGGGCTACACCTTC. Amino acids: CASSEGGGGHPGYTF. V and J are TRBV2 and TRBJ1-2, with D possibly TRBD1 on 6 matching bases. V lost 3 bases and J 8 bases, leaving 19 bases between the germline ends. The CDR3 consists of 15 residues. Looked up from germline, CDR1 is SNHLY and CDR2 is FYNNEI.

The CDR3 loop reads CAISDRNSGQAVLDNEKLFF. CDR3 bases: TGTGCCATCAGTGACAGAAACTCGGGACAGGCGGTCCTAGATAATGAAAAACTGTTTTTT. V usage is TRBV10-3 and J usage is TRBJ1-4, with 8 bases fitting TRBD1. CDR1 is ENHRY and CDR2 is SYGVKD in the germline V gene. With 3 bases clipped from V and 4 bases from J, the junction kept 19 bases outside the gene matches. This CDR3 is built from 20 residues.

The chain is built from TRBV5-1 and TRBJ1-6, with D perhaps TRBD1 (6 bases). The CDR3 contains 16 residues. Deletions cut 3 bases from V and 6 bases from J, with 16 bases between. Germline V gene lookup returns CDR1 SGHRS and CDR2 YFSETQ. The CDR3 nucleotides are TGCGCCAGCAGCTGGAACAGGGAAGTCGGTAATTCACCCCTCCACTTT. Its protein product is CASSWNREVGNSPLHF.

The chain is built from TRBV27 and TRBJ1-1, with D maybe TRBD1 (6 bases). The V end was cut by 5 bases, the J end by 1 base, with 14 bases between. The V gene's germline CDR1 is MNHEY and CDR2 SMNVEV (reference sequence). CDR3 length equals 15 residues. CDR3 sequence (DNA): TGTGCCAGCAGTGGCGGGGGCAGTCCGAACACTGAAGCTTTCTTT. This gives the protein CASSGGGSPNTEAFF.

The chain has TRBV27 and TRBJ1-1, with D possibly matching TRBD1 (5 bases). The germline V gene has CDR1 MNHEY and CDR2 SMNVEV (reference sequence). CDR3 length: 12 amino acids. V was shortened by 5 bases and J by 7 bases, with 11 bases between the two germline ends. The CDR3 region has the DNA TGTGCCAGCAGTAAGCCTGGGGGTGAAGCTTTCTTT. It encodes CASSKPGGEAFF.